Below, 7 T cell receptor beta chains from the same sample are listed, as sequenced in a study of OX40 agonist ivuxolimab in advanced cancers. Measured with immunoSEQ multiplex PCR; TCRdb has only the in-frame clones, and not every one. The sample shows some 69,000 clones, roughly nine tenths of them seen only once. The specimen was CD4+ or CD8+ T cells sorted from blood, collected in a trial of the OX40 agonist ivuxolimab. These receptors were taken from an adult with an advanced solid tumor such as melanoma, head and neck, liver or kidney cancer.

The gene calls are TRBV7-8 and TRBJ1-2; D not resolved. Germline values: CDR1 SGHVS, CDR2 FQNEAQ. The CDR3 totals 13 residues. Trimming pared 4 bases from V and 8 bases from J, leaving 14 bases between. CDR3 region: CASSSMRSHGYTF. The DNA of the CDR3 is TGTGCCAGCAGCTCCATGCGTAGCCACGGCTACACCTTC.

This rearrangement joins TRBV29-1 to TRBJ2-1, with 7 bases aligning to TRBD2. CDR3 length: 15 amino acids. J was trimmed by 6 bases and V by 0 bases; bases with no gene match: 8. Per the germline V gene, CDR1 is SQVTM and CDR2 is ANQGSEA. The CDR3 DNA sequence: TGCAGCGTTGAAGACGGCGGGAGAACGGTCAATGAGCAGTTCTTC. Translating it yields CSVEDGGRTVNEQFF.

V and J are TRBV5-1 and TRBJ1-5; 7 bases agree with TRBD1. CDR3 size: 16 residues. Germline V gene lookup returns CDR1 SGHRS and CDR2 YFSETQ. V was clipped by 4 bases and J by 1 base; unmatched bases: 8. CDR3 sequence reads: CASSQGDIRSNQPQHF. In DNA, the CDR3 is TGCGCCAGCAGCCAGGGGGACATTCGCAGCAATCAGCCCCAGCATTTT.

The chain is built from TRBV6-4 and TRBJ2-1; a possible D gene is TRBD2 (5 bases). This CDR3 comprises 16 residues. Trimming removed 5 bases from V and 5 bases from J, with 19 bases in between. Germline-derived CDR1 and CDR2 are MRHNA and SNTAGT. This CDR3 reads CASSLQRSGLNNEQFF. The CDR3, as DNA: TGTGCCAGCAGTCTACAACGGTCTGGACTCAACAATGAGCAGTTCTTC.

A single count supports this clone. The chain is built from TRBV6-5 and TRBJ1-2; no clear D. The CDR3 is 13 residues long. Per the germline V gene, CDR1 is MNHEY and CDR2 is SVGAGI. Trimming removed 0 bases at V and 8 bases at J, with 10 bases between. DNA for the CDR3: TGTGCCAGCAGTTACTCGAGAGACGGAGGCTACACCTTC. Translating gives CASSYSRDGGYTF.

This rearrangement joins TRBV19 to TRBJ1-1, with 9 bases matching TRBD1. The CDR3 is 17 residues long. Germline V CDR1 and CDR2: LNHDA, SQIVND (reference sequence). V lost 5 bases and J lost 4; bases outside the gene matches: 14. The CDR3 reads CASSFSTGGVLGTEAFF. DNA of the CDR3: TGTGCCAGTAGTTTCTCGACAGGGGGGGTATTGGGCACTGAAGCTTTCTTT.

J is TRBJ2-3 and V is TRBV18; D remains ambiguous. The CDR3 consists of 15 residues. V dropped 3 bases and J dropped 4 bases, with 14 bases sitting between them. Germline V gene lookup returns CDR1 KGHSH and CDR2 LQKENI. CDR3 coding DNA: TGTGCCAGCTCACCGGGGATTTTGACGTCAGATACGCAGTATTTT. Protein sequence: CASSPGILTSDTQYF.